These 14 T cell receptor beta chains came from one sample sequenced in a study of blood T cells in healthy people across ages. Through a sample-barcoded 5' primer and a J-beta primer mix, a second PCR was run for roughly 7 to 12 cycles. A single record per CDR3 protein comes from TCRdb applying MiXCR to the 5' RACE reads. The repertoire holds approximately 1,100,000 distinct CDR3 sequences, with around 45% as singletons. Sequencing was performed on blood. These receptors came from an older woman in good health.

This CDR3 is CASSSAVSSYEQYF. CDR3 sequence (DNA): TGCGCCAGCAGCTCGGCAGTTTCCTCCTACGAGCAGTACTTC. This chain links TRBV5-1 with TRBJ2-7; D unclear. Germline CDR1 reads SGHRS; CDR2 reads YFSETQ. V gave up 3 bases and J gave up 0 bases, with 10 bases separating them. The CDR3 consists of 14 residues.

This clonotype was counted a single time. J is TRBJ2-1 and V is TRBV7-9; 10 nucleotides line up with TRBD2. In germline, CDR1 is SEHNR, CDR2 FQNEAQ (reference sequence). The V and J ends lost 3 bases and 1 base, in that order; junction bases with no gene match: 6. The CDR3 has 17 amino acids. The CDR3 is CASSLRLAGESYNEQFF. The CDR3 DNA follows: TGTGCCAGCAGCTTGAGGCTAGCGGGAGAATCCTACAATGAGCAGTTCTTC.

This clonotype was counted only a few times. J is TRBJ2-1 and V is TRBV3-1; 15 bases map to TRBD2. Per the germline V gene, CDR1 is LGHDT and CDR2 is YNNKEL (reference sequence). This CDR3 has 16 amino acids. The V and J ends lost 1 base and 8 bases, in that order; junction bases with no gene match: 3. The CDR3 loop reads CASSQGWTSGRDEQFF. The CDR3 DNA reads as TGTGCCAGCAGCCAAGGCTGGACTAGCGGGAGGGATGAGCAGTTCTTC.

This clonotype was found once. V and J are TRBV7-9 and TRBJ2-1, with D possibly matching TRBD1 (6 bases). The V and J ends lost 2 bases and 0 bases respectively, with 14 bases between them. The germline V gene encodes CDR1 SEHNR and CDR2 FQNEAQ (reference sequence). The CDR3 runs 17 residues. CDR3 in DNA: TGTGCCAGCAGCTTAAGGGCCGGGACACACTCCTACAATGAGCAGTTCTTC. Its protein is CASSLRAGTHSYNEQFF.

This clonotype has just a few counts. The V call is TRBV12-3 or TRBV12-4, the J call TRBJ2-1; weak D call: TRBD2 (5 bases). This CDR3 contains 15 residues. V shed 6 bases and J shed 3 bases, with 15 bases lying between them. The CDR3: CASSSPRSGYNEQFF. The DNA for the CDR3 is TGTGCCAGCAGCTCACCGAGGAGCGGCTACAATGAGCAGTTCTTC.

CDR3 amino acids: CSVRASASSYNEQFF. The DNA of the CDR3 is TGCAGCGTTAGGGCTAGCGCTAGCTCCTACAATGAGCAGTTCTTC. The rearrangement joins TRBV29-1 to TRBJ2-1, with a tentative D call TRBD2 (6 bases). Per the germline V gene, CDR1 is SQVTM and CDR2 is ANQGSEA. Trimming removed 5 bases at V and 0 bases at J, with 14 bases between. This CDR3 spans 15 amino acids.

The J gene is TRBJ2-3, the V gene TRBV18; 10 bases are a match to TRBD2. From germline, CDR1 is KGHSH and CDR2 LQKENI. Unmatched junction bases numbered 11, after V lost 0 bases and J lost 2 bases. The CDR3 contains 19 residues. The CDR3 region has the DNA TGTGCCAGCTCACCACCGACTCCTAGCGGGAGAGGTGACACAGATACGCAGTATTTT. As protein: CASSPPTPSGRGDTDTQYF. The whole variable domain, remainder taken from reference TRBV18 and TRBJ2-3, is NAGVMQNPRHLVRRRGQEARLRCSPMKGHSHVYWYRQLPEEGLKFMVYLQKENIIDESGMPKERFSAEFPKEGPSILRIQQVVRGDSAAYFCASSPPTPSGRGDTDTQYFGPGTRLTVL.

Concerning this clonotype itself: One end of the junction is discordant with germline, which a read error may explain. The V and J genes are TRBV4-2 and TRBJ2-7; the D gene could be TRBD1 or TRBD2 (5 bases each). Germline CDR1 reads LGHNA; CDR2 reads YNFKEQ. The CDR3 has 14 amino acids. CDR3 region: CASSPRGLKGERYF. The DNA of the CDR3 is TGTGCCAGCAGCCCACGTGGGCTCAAAGGGGAGCGGTACTTC.

This clonotype was counted only a few times. The chain joins TRBV11-1 to TRBJ2-3; 7 nucleotides match TRBD1. V trimming: 4 bases; J trimming: 2 bases; junction bases outside the gene matches: 9. This CDR3 has 16 amino acids. Germline values: CDR1 SGHAT, CDR2 FQDESV (reference sequence). The CDR3 loop is CASSSGTRGLTDTQYF. The CDR3 DNA reads TGTGCCAGCAGCTCTGGGACAAGGGGGCTCACAGATACGCAGTATTTT.

This clonotype turned up a few times. CDR3 residues: CASSSTLDNEQFF. The CDR3 coding sequence is TGCGCCAGCAGCTCCACTCTAGACAATGAGCAGTTCTTC. The chain uses TRBV5-1 and TRBJ2-1; no definite D call. CDR3 size: 13 residues. Trimming pared 3 bases from V and 5 bases from J, leaving 9 bases between. Germline assignment: CDR1 SGHRS and CDR2 YFSETQ.

The chain recombines TRBV6-5 with TRBJ2-1; TRBD2 matches 8 bases. This CDR3 contains 15 residues. V gave up 4 bases and J gave up 5 bases; unmatched junction bases: 7. Germline assignment: CDR1 MNHEY and CDR2 SVGAGI. In DNA, the CDR3 is TGTGCCAGCAGTTTTTCGGCTAGCGGGCACAATGAGCAGTTCTTC. It translates to CASSFSASGHNEQFF.

The chain uses TRBV20-1 and TRBJ1-1, with TRBD1 identical over 7 bases. V gave up 2 bases and J gave up 6 bases; unmatched junction bases: 9. Germline V lookup: CDR1 DFQATT, CDR2 SNEGSKA (reference sequence). The CDR3 contains 14 residues. In nucleotides, the CDR3 is TGCAGTGCTAGACCTGGGGACAGTGGTTCTGAAGCTTTCTTT. Translating gives CSARPGDSGSEAFF.

J is TRBJ2-3 and V is TRBV5-1, with unresolved D. This CDR3 contains 16 residues. The V gene lost 2 bases and the J gene lost 4 bases, with 17 bases spanning the gap. CDR1 is SGHRS, CDR2 YFSETQ, per germline. The CDR3 sequence is CASSLLVSPGADTQYF. CDR3 DNA: TGCGCCAGCAGCTTATTGGTTTCCCCAGGAGCAGATACGCAGTATTTT.

The chain recombines TRBV6-6 with TRBJ2-7, with TRBD2 matching over 8 bases. The CDR3 is 14 residues long. Per germline, CDR1 MNHNY and CDR2 SVGAGI (reference sequence). Trimming removed 2 bases from V and 3 bases from J; junction bases left unmatched: 3. The CDR3 sequence: CASSYVGRDYEQYF. For the CDR3, the DNA is TGTGCCAGCAGTTACGTCGGGAGGGACTACGAGCAGTACTTC.